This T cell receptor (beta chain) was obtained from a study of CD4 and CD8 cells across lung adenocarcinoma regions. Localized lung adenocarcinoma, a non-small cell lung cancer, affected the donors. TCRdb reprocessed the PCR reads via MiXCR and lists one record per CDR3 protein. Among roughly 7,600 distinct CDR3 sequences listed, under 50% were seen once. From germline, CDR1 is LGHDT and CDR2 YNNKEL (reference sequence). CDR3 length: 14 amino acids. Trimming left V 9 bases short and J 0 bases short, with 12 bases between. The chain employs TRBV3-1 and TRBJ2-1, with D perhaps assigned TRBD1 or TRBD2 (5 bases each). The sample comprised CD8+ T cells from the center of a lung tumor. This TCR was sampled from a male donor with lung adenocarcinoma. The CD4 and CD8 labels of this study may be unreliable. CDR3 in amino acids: CASGGRSSYNEQFF. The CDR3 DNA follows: TGTGCCAGTGGGGGAAGGAGCTCCTACAATGAGCAGTTCTTC.